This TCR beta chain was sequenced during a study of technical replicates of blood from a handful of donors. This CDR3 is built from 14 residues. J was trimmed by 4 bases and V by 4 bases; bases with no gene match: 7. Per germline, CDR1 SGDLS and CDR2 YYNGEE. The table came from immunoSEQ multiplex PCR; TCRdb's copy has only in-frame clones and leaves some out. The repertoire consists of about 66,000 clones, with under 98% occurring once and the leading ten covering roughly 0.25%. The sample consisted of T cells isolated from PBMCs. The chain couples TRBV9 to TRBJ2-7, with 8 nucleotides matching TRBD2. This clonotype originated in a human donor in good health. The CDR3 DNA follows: TGTGCCAGCAGCATTAGCGGGAACACTTACGAGCAGTACTTC. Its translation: CASSISGNTYEQYF.